One sample yielded the 4 T cell receptor beta chains listed below, sequenced in a study of beta chain features in type 1 diabetes. TCRB transcripts that were expressed got sequenced, as all of the isolated RNA had been reverse transcribed. Only in-frame clones appear in the TCRdb table, and some are missing; sequencing was by immunoSEQ multiplex PCR. The sample consists of 130,000 to 150,000 clones, 8.5% to 12% of them appearing once. Sequencing was done on a sample of naive CD4+ T cells from blood. These receptors all come from a man younger than 30 in good health.

This clone showed up just a few times. The V and J genes are TRBV27 and TRBJ1-4, with 7 positions matching TRBD1. Trimming at V came to 4 bases and at J to 0 bases, leaving 11 bases not matched to a gene. From germline, CDR1 is MNHEY and CDR2 SMNVEV (reference sequence). This CDR3 region has 18 residues. CDR3 nucleotides: TGTGCCAGCAGTTCCCACCCCGACAGGGTAGCAACTAATGAAAAACTGTTTTTT. Encoded protein: CASSSHPDRVATNEKLFF.

The chain joins TRBV6-6 to TRBJ2-7; D perhaps matches TRBD1 (5 bases). This CDR3 has 13 amino acids. V was trimmed by 6 bases and J by 3 bases, leaving 12 bases between them. Per germline, CDR1 MNHNY and CDR2 SVGAGI (reference sequence). CDR3 nucleotides: TGTGCCAGCAGGGAGACAGTGGGCTACGAGCAGTACTTC. This sequence encodes CASRETVGYEQYF.

This clone was seen only a few times. V is TRBV10-3 and J is TRBJ2-5, with 10 bases that match TRBD1. The CDR3 extends over 15 amino acids. V lost 3 bases, J lost 5 bases, and 6 bases stayed unmatched. Germline V gives CDR1 ENHRY, CDR2 SYGVKD. CDR3 amino acids: CAISDTGQGRETQYF. In DNA, the CDR3 is TGTGCCATCAGTGATACGGGACAGGGGCGGGAGACCCAGTACTTC.

This clone has just a few counts. The chain has TRBV14 and TRBJ2-3; 8 bases align to TRBD2. Germline loops: CDR1 SGHDN, CDR2 FVKESK. V was pared by 5 bases and J by 3 bases, with 7 bases of the junction left unmatched. This CDR3 has 15 amino acids. As DNA, the CDR3 is TGTGCCAGCAGCAGCGGGGGCGCGAGAACAGATACGCAGTATTTT. Translation: CASSSGGARTDTQYF.